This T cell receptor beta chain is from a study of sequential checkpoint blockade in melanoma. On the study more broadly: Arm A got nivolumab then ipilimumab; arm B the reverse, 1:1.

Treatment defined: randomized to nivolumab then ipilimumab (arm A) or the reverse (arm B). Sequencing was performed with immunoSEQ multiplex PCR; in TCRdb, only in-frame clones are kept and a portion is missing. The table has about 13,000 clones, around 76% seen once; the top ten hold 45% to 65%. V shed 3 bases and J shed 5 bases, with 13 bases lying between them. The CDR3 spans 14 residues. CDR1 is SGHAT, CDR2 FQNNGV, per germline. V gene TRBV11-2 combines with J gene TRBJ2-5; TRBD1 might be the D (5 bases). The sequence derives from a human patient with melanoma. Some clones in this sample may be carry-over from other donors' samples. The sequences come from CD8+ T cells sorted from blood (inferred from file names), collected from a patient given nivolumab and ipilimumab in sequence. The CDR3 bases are TGTGCCAGCAGCTTGACAGCCAATGGGGAGACCCAGTACTTC. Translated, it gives CASSLTANGETQYF.